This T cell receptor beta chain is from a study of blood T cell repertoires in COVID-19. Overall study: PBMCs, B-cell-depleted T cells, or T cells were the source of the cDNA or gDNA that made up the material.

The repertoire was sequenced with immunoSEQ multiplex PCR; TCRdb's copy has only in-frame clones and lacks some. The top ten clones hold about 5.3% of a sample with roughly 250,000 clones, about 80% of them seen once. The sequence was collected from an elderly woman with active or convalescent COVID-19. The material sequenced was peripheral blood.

The chain's CDR3 is CASRVGQGRYGYTF. The CDR3 DNA is TGTGCCAGCAGAGTCGGACAGGGCCGCTATGGCTACACCTTC. This chain joins TRBV6-5 and TRBJ1-2, with 8 bases that match TRBD1. V trimming: 6 bases; J trimming: 4 bases; junction bases outside the gene matches: 7. The CDR3 loop spans 14 amino acids. Germline assignment: CDR1 MNHEY and CDR2 SVGAGI.